This T cell receptor (beta chain) was recovered during a study of OX40 agonist ivuxolimab in advanced cancers. Libraries were prepared by immunoSEQ multiplex PCR; TCRdb keeps only in-frame clonotypes and omits some of them. The table shows under 85,000 clones, with roughly 84% occurring only once. Sequences were derived from CD4+ or CD8+ T cells sorted from blood, sampled in a trial of the OX40 agonist ivuxolimab. The receptor was isolated from an adult with an advanced solid tumor such as melanoma, head and neck, liver or kidney cancer.

The CDR3 spells CASSAPTGYGYTF. Written as DNA, the CDR3 is TGTGCCAGCAGTGCCCCGACAGGCTATGGCTACACCTTC. The V and J genes are TRBV25-1 and TRBJ1-2; a weak D match, TRBD1 (6 bases). Germline V CDR1 and CDR2: MGHDK, SYGVNS. The V end lost 4 bases, the J end lost 4 bases, and 10 bases lay between the germline ends. The CDR3 extends over 13 amino acids.